The 14 T cell receptor beta chains in this list originate from one sample, sequenced in a study of T cell changes during pregnancy in multiple sclerosis (dated by TCRdb to between 2017 and 2020). Libraries were prepared through the immunoSEQ multiplex PCR assay. Sourced from immuneACCESS, this table was stored by TCRdb with only in-frame sequences that have V and J called. A share of the clones is absent; for the studies checked, an unresolved V gene accounts for under half, and the remainder has no known explanation. A total of about 93,000 clones appear in this sample, 85% to 95% of them only once. The ten largest clones capture 2% to 2.5% of the sample. The material sequenced was peripheral blood, taken after pregnancy. All receptors derive from a female donor with multiple sclerosis, enrolled in a pregnancy study.

The CDR3 sequence: CASSGAEGRYGYTF. The CDR3 bases are TGTGCCAGCAGTGGAGCGGAGGGGCGCTATGGCTACACCTTC. The chain links TRBV27 to TRBJ1-2; a weak D match, TRBD1 (5 bases). Germline V gene sequence: CDR1 MNHEY, CDR2 SMNVEV (reference sequence). The CDR3 loop spans 14 amino acids. V was shortened by 5 bases and J by 4 bases, with 14 bases between the two germline ends.

The chain carries TRBV6-4 and TRBJ1-1, with 9 bases aligning to TRBD1. CDR1 and CDR2 (germline): MRHNA, SNTAGT. V was pared by 2 bases and J by 4 bases, with 8 bases of the junction left unmatched. CDR3 length: 16 residues. CDR3 loop: CASSDLRDRALTEAFF. CDR3 coding DNA: TGTGCCAGCAGTGACCTTAGGGACAGGGCCCTCACTGAAGCTTTCTTT.

The CDR3 region has the DNA TGTGCCAGCAGCTTAGCCAGGAACGAAGCTTTCTTT. Translated, it gives CASSLARNEAFF. This chain connects TRBV13 to TRBJ1-1; no reliable D call. Germline lookup yields CDR1 PRHDT and CDR2 FYEKMQ (reference sequence). The length of the CDR3 is 12 residues. V lost 1 base, J lost 8 bases, and 8 bases lay in between. Using reference TRBV13 and TRBJ1-1 for the parts outside the CDR3, the full variable domain is AAGVIQSPRHLIKEKRETATLKCYPIPRHDTVYWYQQGPGQDPQFLISFYEKMQSDKGSIPDRFSAQQFSDYHSELNMSSLELGDSALYFCASSLARNEAFFGQGTRLTVV.

J is TRBJ2-7 and V is TRBV5-1; TRBD1 agrees at 10 bases. The CDR3 has 15 amino acids. Per germline, CDR1 SGHRS and CDR2 YFSETQ. Trimming removed 3 bases from V and 4 bases from J; junction bases left unmatched: 7. DNA of the CDR3: TGCGCCAGCAGCTCTCAGGGACAGGGGATGTACGAGCAGTACTTC. Translation: CASSSQGQGMYEQYF.

This clone appeared a single time. The J gene is TRBJ1-2, the V gene TRBV5-3; weak D call: TRBD1 (5 bases). TRBV5-3 is marked as an open reading frame, function uncertain. V was cut by 1 base and J by 0 bases, with 13 bases left in between. This CDR3 comprises 16 residues. The CDR3 loop reads CARSLSAGRANYGYTF. CDR3 in DNA: TGTGCCAGAAGCTTGTCGGCAGGGCGAGCTAACTATGGCTACACCTTC.

The genes are TRBV29-1 and TRBJ2-7, with D possibly being TRBD1 (5 bases). CDR3 length: 13 amino acids. Germline loops: CDR1 SQVTM, CDR2 ANQGSEA. The germline V and J ends were trimmed by 7 bases and 6 bases, with 19 bases remaining between them. The CDR3 DNA reads TGCAGCGCCGAAGGGGAATCCGGGCTCGAGCAGTACTTC. Translating gives CSAEGESGLEQYF.

This clone was seen a handful of times. The rearrangement joins TRBV9 to TRBJ1-3, with 7 bases identical to TRBD1. The CDR3 contains 14 residues. Unmatched junction bases numbered 6, after V lost 7 bases and J lost 2 bases. Germline V gene sequence: CDR1 SGDLS, CDR2 YYNGEE. The CDR3 DNA sequence: TGTGCCAGCGTCAGGGGGGAAACTGGAAACACCATATATTTT. Residues: CASVRGETGNTIYF.

This clone was counted a single time. The CDR3 DNA sequence: TGTGCCAGTAGTAGAGGACAGGGAGAGACTGAAGCTTTCTTT. Protein: CASSRGQGETEAFF. The V gene is TRBV19, the J gene TRBJ1-1; 8 positions match TRBD1. V trimming: 4 bases; J trimming: 5 bases; junction bases outside the gene matches: 6. The CDR3 runs to 14 residues. Per germline, CDR1 LNHDA and CDR2 SQIVND (reference sequence).

The chain links TRBV11-3 to TRBJ2-2; TRBD1 matches 8 bases. The length of the CDR3 is 15 residues. Germline V gene data show CDR1 as SGHNT and CDR2 as YENEEA. V shed 5 bases, J shed 7 bases, and the junction held 9 bases outside the gene matches. CDR3 DNA: TGTGCCAGCAGCGTCTTGACAGGGGACGGCGGGGAGCTGTTTTTT. Its protein product is CASSVLTGDGGELFF.

In regard to this clone: The sample carries other DNA sequences with the same CDR3. This sequence joins TRBV18 and TRBJ1-6; 8 bases fit TRBD1. This CDR3 has 14 amino acids. The junction had 3 bases not matched to a gene; V was cut back by 3 bases and J by 8 bases. CDR1 is KGHSH and CDR2 is LQKENI in the germline V gene. The CDR3 DNA sequence: TGTGCCAGCTCACCGACAGGGGTGGATTCACCCCTCCACTTT. It specifies CASSPTGVDSPLHF.

This chain uses TRBV27 with TRBJ2-1; D perhaps matches TRBD1 (5 bases). Germline V CDR1 and CDR2: MNHEY, SMNVEV (reference sequence). The V and J ends lost 5 bases and 1 base respectively, with 33 bases between them. The CDR3 extends over 22 amino acids. The CDR3 region is CASSPSLGDRSTGQRSYNEQFF. CDR3 sequence (DNA): TGTGCCAGCAGTCCGTCGTTGGGCGACAGAAGCACAGGTCAAAGGTCCTACAATGAGCAGTTCTTC.

The rearrangement uses TRBV18 and TRBJ2-7; D is possibly TRBD2 (6 bases). The CDR3 length is 14 residues. CDR1 KGHSH and CDR2 LQKENI come from the germline V gene. V was cut by 2 bases and J by 5 bases, with 13 bases left in between. CDR3 loop: CASSPGEGRNEQYF. In DNA, the CDR3 is TGTGCCAGCTCACCAGGCGAAGGGAGGAACGAGCAGTACTTC.

V is TRBV11-1 and J is TRBJ1-6; no clear D. The V end lost 5 bases, the J end lost 8 bases, and 13 bases lay between the germline ends. This CDR3 has 14 amino acids. Germline values: CDR1 SGHAT, CDR2 FQDESV (reference sequence). CDR3 protein: CASSQTPQDSPLHF. CDR3 bases: TGTGCCAGCAGCCAAACCCCCCAGGATTCACCCCTCCACTTT.

This chain uses TRBV10-3 with TRBJ2-3, with 7 bases that match TRBD2. With 6 bases clipped from V and 1 base from J, the junction kept 4 bases outside the gene matches. The CDR3 consists of 14 residues. The germline CDR1 and CDR2 sequences are ENHRY and SYGVKD. CDR3 sequence: CAIRASGGTDTQYF. CDR3 DNA sequence: TGTGCCATCAGGGCTAGCGGCGGCACAGATACGCAGTATTTT.